Listed here are 2 T cell receptor beta chains from one sample, sequenced in a study of beta chain features in type 1 diabetes. The study reverse transcribed the entire isolated RNA, so it sequenced expressed TCRB transcripts. Assay: immunoSEQ multiplex PCR; the TCRdb copy retains only in-frame clones and omits some. The table has approximately 150,000 clones, 7% to 10% seen once; the top ten hold 0.75%. Study findings and constraints: Shorter TCRB CDR3s, moderately but significantly so, marked every one of the four CD4+ subsets in Type 1 diabetes patients.

Their target antigens are unknown. The sample taken for sequencing was central memory CD4+ T cells from blood. The receptors originated from a man younger than 40 with type 1 diabetes.

This clone was picked up many times. This chain uses TRBV7-6 with TRBJ1-6, with D unresolved. Looked up from germline, CDR1 is SGHVS and CDR2 is FNYEAQ. The CDR3 is made up of 16 amino acids. Trimming pared 2 bases from V and 8 bases from J, leaving 16 bases between. CDR3 loop: CASSLSPTSYYSPLHF. CDR3 DNA sequence: TGTGCCAGCAGCTTATCCCCCACCTCCTACTATTCACCCCTCCACTTT.

The genes are TRBV4-3 and TRBJ2-7; tentatively, D is TRBD2 (5 bases). Trimming took off 5 bases at V and 1 base at J, with 12 bases between the two ends. This CDR3 spans 14 amino acids. Germline V gene sequence: CDR1 LGHNA, CDR2 YSLEER. The CDR3 loop reads CASSSRTGSYEQYF. CDR3 DNA sequence: TGCGCCAGCAGCTCAAGGACGGGGTCCTACGAGCAGTACTTC.